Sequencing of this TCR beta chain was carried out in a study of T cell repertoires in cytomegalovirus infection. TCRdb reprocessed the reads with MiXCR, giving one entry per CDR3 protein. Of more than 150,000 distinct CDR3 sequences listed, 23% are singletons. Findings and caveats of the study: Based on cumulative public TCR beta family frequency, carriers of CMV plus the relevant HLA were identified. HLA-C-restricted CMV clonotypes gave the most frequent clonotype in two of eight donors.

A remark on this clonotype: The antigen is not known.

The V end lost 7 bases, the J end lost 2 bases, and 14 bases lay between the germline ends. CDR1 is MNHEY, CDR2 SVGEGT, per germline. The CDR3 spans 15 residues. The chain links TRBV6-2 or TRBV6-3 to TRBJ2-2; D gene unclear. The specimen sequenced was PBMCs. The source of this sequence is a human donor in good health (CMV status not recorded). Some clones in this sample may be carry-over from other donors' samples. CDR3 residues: CASTVPWGNTGELFF. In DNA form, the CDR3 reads TGTGCCAGCACCGTACCGTGGGGAAACACCGGGGAGCTGTTTTTT.